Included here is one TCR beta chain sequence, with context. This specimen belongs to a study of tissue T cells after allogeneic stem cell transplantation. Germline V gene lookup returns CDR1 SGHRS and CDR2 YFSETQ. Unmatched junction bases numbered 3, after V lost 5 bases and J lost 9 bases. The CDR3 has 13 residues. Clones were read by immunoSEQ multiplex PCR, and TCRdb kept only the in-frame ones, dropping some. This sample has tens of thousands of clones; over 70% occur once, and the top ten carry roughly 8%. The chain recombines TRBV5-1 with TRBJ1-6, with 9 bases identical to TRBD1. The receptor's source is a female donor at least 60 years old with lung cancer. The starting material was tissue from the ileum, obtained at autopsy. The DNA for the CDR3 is TGCGCCAGCAGTGGGACAGGGAGTTCACCCCTCCACTTT. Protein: CASSGTGSSPLHF.